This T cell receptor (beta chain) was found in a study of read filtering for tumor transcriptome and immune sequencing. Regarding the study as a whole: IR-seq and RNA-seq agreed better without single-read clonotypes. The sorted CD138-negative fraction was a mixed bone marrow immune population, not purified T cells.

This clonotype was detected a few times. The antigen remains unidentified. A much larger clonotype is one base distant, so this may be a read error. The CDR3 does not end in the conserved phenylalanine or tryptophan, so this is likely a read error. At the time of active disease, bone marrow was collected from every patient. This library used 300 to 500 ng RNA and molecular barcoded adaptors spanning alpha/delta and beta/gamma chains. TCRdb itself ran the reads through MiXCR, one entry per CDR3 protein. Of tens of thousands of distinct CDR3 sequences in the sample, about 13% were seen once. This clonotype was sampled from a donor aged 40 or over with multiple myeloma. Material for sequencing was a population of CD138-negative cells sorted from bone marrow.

The CDR3 DNA is TGCAGCGTTGAATTTGGAGGGACAGCGGCACAAGAGACCCAGTACTCC. Protein product: CSVEFGGTAAQETQYS. The chain uses TRBV29-1 and TRBJ2-5, with D maybe TRBD1 (7 bases). This CDR3 is built from 16 residues. V lost 2 bases and J lost 2, with 18 bases in between. Germline V gene lookup returns CDR1 SQVTM and CDR2 ANQGSEA.